The rows below give T cell receptor beta chains drawn from one sample of a study of regulatory T cells in long-lasting Graves disease. Each CDR3 protein is one row after TCRdb ran MiXCR on the multiplex PCR reads. The table records 300,000 to 400,000 distinct CDR3 sequences, 18% of them present only once. Sequencing used peripheral blood mononuclear cells (PBMCs), obtained at new diagnosis, from a patient treated with antithyroid drugs. Source of these receptors: a female donor with Graves disease. The CDR3 runs from the conserved cysteine through the conserved F or W. The D gene is left open where the match is weak. Clone size is shown for a subset of rows, as once, few, many or a class of expanded clone.

CDR3nt | CDR3aa | d_gene | v_gene | abundance | j_gene
TGTGCCAGCAGTCCAACTGCCGGCTACGAGCAGTACTTC | CASSPTAGYEQYF | . | TRBV12-3/TRBV12-4 | many | TRBJ2-7
TGTGCCAGCAAGAGGGCGGGTGAGCAGTTCTTC | CASKRAGEQFF | . | TRBV28 | many | TRBJ2-1
TGTGCCAGCATTCTGGACAGGGTAAACAATCAGCCCCAGCATTTT | CASILDRVNNQPQHF | TRBD1 | TRBV6-1 | many | TRBJ1-5
TGTGCCACCAGCAGAGGGGACAGGGGGCTCCTCTATAGCAATCAGCCCCAGCATTTT | CATSRGDRGLLYSNQPQHF | TRBD1 | TRBV15 | few | TRBJ1-5
TGTGCCAGCAGGGGAGGGATCGGGAGCGTTAACTATGGCTACACCTTC | CASRGGIGSVNYGYTF | . | TRBV28 | few | TRBJ1-2
TGTGCCAGTACCGGACAGGGGGCGCGGTCTAATGAAAAACTGTTTTTT | CASTGQGARSNEKLFF | TRBD1 | TRBV19 | many | TRBJ1-4
TGTGCCAGCAGACCCAGACTACCAGATACGCAGTATTTT | CASRPRLPDTQYF | . | TRBV6-1 | many | TRBJ2-3
TGTGCCAGTTCAGTAGTTCTCAATCAGCCCCAGCATTTT | CASSVVLNQPQHF | . | TRBV19 | few | TRBJ1-5
TGTGCCAGCACCGGTGGGGCTGAAGCTTTCTTT | CASTGGAEAFF | . | TRBV11-3 | many | TRBJ1-1
TGTGCCAGCAGTTCTTTAGTAGTGGGAACTTTCTTT | CASSSLVVGTFF | . | TRBV28 | many | TRBJ1-1
TGTGCCAGCTCACCAGGTTACGGCACCGGGGAGCTGTTTTTT | CASSPGYGTGELFF | . | TRBV18 | few | TRBJ2-2
TGTGCCAGTATGATGACAGGTTGGAAAACTGAAGCTTTCTTT | CASMMTGWKTEAFF | . | TRBV19 | many | TRBJ1-1
TGTGCCAGCAGCCTCTTAGGGGGCCTGGGGGGGGATGGAAACACTGAAGCTTTCTTT | CASSLLGGLGGDGNTEAFF | TRBD1 | TRBV27 | few | TRBJ1-1
TGTGCCAGCTCACCAGGGACTCTCATAAAGGAGACCCAGTACTTC | CASSPGTLIKETQYF | . | TRBV18 | . | TRBJ2-5
TGTGCCAGCAGCCGACTAGGCGGCATTCAGTACTTC | CASSRLGGIQYF | . | TRBV6-1 | . | TRBJ2-4
TGCGCCAGCAATCGGGCAGGGGGCGAGGATACGCAGTATTTT | CASNRAGGEDTQYF | TRBD1 | TRBV10-1 | many | TRBJ2-3
TGCAGCGTTGAAGGCAGCACTGAAGCTTTCTTT | CSVEGSTEAFF | . | TRBV29-1 | . | TRBJ1-1
TGTGCCAGCAAGTCGTTCATCACCGGGAGGAGCAATCAGCCCCAGCATTTT | CASKSFITGRSNQPQHF | . | TRBV27 | many | TRBJ1-5
TGTGCCAGCTCATCAACACCACAGGGAGCACCCTACGAGCAGTACTTC | CASSSTPQGAPYEQYF | . | TRBV18 | . | TRBJ2-7
TGTGCCAGCAGTTCCCTCGGTGGCACAGATACGCAGTATTTT | CASSSLGGTDTQYF | . | TRBV27 | many | TRBJ2-3
TGTGCCAGCAGTTGGGGTTCGTACAACGAGCAGTACTTC | CASSWGSYNEQYF | . | TRBV25-1 | . | TRBJ2-7
TGTGCCAGCAGCGTATCTAGCGGGAGGGACGAGACCCAGTACTTC | CASSVSSGRDETQYF | TRBD2 | TRBV11-2 | many | TRBJ2-5
TGCGCCAGCAGCTCTAGAGCGGGAGGCACAGATACGCAGTATTTT | CASSSRAGGTDTQYF | TRBD2 | TRBV5-1 | many | TRBJ2-3